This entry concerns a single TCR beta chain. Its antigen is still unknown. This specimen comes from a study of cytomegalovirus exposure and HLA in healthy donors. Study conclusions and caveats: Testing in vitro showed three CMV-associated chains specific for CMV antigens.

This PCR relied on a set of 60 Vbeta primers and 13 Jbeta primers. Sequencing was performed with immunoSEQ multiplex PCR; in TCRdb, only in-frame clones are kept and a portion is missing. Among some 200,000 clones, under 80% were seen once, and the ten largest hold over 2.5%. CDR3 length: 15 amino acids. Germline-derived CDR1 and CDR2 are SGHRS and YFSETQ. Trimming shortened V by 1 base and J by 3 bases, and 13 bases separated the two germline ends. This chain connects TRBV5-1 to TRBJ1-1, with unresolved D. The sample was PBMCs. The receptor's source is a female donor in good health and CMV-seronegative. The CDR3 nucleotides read TGCGCCAGCAGCTTGTTGCCCGGGGTGGACACTGAAGCTTTCTTT. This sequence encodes CASSLLPGVDTEAFF.